This T cell receptor beta chain was captured by sequencing in a study of persistence of HIV-infected CD4 T cells. Study-wide results and limits: Rare CMV-responding cells carrying HIV-1 proviruses were not analyzed separately for TCR.

Germline CDR1 MDHEN, CDR2 SYDVKM. V was cut by 2 bases and J by 0 bases, with 13 bases left in between. This CDR3 is 16 amino acids long. Cells were stimulated nonspecifically with anti-CD3/anti-CD28 magnetic beads. Responding CD4+ T cells were sorted by upregulation of both CD40 ligand and CD69. Donors had undetectable plasma HIV-1 RNA, under 50 copies/mL, for 4+ years. For roughly 19 hours, CD8-depleted PBMCs received anti-CD28/CD49d costimulation, a CD40-blocking antibody and enfuvirtide. Comments on this clone: The target antigen is unknown.

The libraries were made with immunoSEQ version 4 in survey mode. Each sample used up to 1 ug genomic DNA diluted to about 10 ng/uL. Generated by immunoSEQ multiplex PCR, the TCRdb table keeps only in-frame clones and is missing some. The sample lists more than 35,000 clones; 91% were seen once. The sample was CD4+ T cells sorted from PBMCs after approximately 19-hour stimulation, taken from a patient who received antiretroviral therapy. The chain combines TRBV28 with TRBJ2-5; a weak D match, TRBD2 (6 bases). The receptor's source is an adult man with HIV who was CMV-seropositive. The CDR3 is CASSLNRGAYQETQYF. CDR3 sequence (DNA): TGTGCCAGCAGTTTAAATCGCGGGGCGTACCAAGAGACCCAGTACTTC.